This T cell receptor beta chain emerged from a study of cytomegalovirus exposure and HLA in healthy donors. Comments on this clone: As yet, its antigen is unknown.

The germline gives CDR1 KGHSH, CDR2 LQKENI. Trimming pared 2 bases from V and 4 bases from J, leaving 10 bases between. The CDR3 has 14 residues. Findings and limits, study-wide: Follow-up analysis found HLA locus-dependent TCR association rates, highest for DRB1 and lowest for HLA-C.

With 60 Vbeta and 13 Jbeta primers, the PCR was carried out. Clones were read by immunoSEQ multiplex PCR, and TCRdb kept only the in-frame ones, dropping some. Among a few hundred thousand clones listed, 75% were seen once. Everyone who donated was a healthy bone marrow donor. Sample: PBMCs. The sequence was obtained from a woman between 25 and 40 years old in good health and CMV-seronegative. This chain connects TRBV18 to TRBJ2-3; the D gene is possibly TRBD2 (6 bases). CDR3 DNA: TGTGCCAGCTCACCAGCACTAGCTTCAGATACGCAGTATTTT. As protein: CASSPALASDTQYF.